This TCR beta chain was identified during a study of early T cells in non-severe SARS-CoV-2 infection (dated by TCRdb to the early 2020s). Background for the entire study: Because TCR sequencing was done on bulk RNA from unsorted whole blood, the alpha and beta chains could not be paired.

CDR1 is given as LNHNV and CDR2 as YYDKDF, both from the germline V gene (reference sequence). The CDR3 starts with the cysteine, ends with the phenylalanine, and has 15 residues. CDR3 DNA only is kept here, 45 bases in frame from base 1. At the junction V is shortened by 0 bases and J by 8 bases, with 13 bases in between. Beyond this particular receptor, the publication reports: VDJdb matching was skewed toward anti-spike CD8 responses and likely underestimated virus-specific expansions by missing private and CD4 specificities.

The sample holds many counts of this clonotype. No cognate antigen has been identified for it. Base qualities were left out, and no much larger clone turns up one base away. This was a case-control study nested in a cohort of healthcare workers in London, UK, who had nasopharyngeal swab PCR tests and blood samples taken every week. Healthcare workers were recruited between 23 and 31 March 2020, during the week of the UK lockdown, and were followed weekly for up to roughly 15 weeks. Library method: 5' RACE. This sample was sequenced with a NextSeq 500. In the TCR library protocol, unique molecular identifiers were attached to individual cDNA molecules to correct for PCR bias and sequencing error. Sequencing covered both TCR alpha and beta chains, and within each sample the abundances of alpha and beta sequences were tightly co-correlated. In the authors' own workflow: Decombinator V4 was used to perform V gene, J gene and CDR3 annotation of TCR sequences. TCRs were defined as expanded if a significant change between any two time points was detected under a Poisson model with p below 0.0001. TCR abundances were normalised to the total number of TCRs sequenced per sample and were expressed as counts per million. TRAV1-2 paired with TRAJ12, TRAJ20 or TRAJ33 defined MAIT TCRs, while TRAV10 paired with TRAJ18 defined iNKT TCRs. VDJdb, accessed 1 November 2021, was searched for CMV, EBV and SARS-CoV-2 annotated TCRs, with TCRs annotated for multiple antigens excluded. Clones were called with MiXCR by TCRdb after fastp trimmed the public reads at Q25, and only in-frame beta chains were retained. Each CDR3 protein appears once, grouped with its most common genes and DNA. None of the V and J calls come from the authors' own analysis; TCRdb made them. The sample includes 30,000 to 40,000 distinct CDR3 sequences, with about 6.5% observed a single time. Jointly, the top ten make up approximately 6.9% of the sample.

Specimen: whole blood. The chain employs TRBV15 and TRBJ1-4; there is no confident call for the D gene. The receptor comes from an adult who was a healthcare worker with PCR-confirmed SARS-CoV-2 infection or an uninfected control (not recorded which). The nucleotide sequence is given as TGTGCCACCAGCAGAGATGGAGCGAAGAGAGAAAAACTGTTTTTT. Its translation is CATSRDGAKREKLFF.